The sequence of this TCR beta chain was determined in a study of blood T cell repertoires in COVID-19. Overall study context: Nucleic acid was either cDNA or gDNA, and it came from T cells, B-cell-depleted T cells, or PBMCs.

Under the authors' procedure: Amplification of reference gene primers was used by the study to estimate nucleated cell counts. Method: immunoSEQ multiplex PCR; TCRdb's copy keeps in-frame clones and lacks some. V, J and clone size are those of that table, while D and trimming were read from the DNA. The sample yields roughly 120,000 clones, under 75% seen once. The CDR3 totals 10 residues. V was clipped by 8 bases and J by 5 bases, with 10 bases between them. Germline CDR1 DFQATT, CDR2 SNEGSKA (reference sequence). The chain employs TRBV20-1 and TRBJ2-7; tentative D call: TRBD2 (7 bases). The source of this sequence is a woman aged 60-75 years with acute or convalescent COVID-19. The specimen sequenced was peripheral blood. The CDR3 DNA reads TGCAGTCCGGGGGGCAACGAGCAGTACTTC. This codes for CSPGGNEQYF.